These T cell receptor beta chains were read from a single sample in a study of post-analysis software for immune sequencing data. TCRdb analysed the PCR reads with MiXCR anew, one entry per CDR3 protein. This table has about 200,000 distinct CDR3 sequences, approximately 30% appearing once. The sequenced material came from blood. These receptors all stem from a girl under 18 with multiple sclerosis. The conserved cysteine and the conserved F or W are not part of the CDR3 here.

>TRBJ1-1|TRBV30
AWSVLRMNTEAF
>TRBJ2-1|TRBV12-3/TRBV12-4
ASSQQNEQF
>TRBJ1-1|TRBV6-6
ASSSFRGDRRTEAF
>TRBJ2-5|TRBV14
ASSRPGLAGGPETQY
>TRBJ2-1|TRBV3-1
ASSQWTDARGEQF
>TRBJ2-6|TRBV27
ASSLRGGSGANVLT
>TRBJ2-7|TRBV6-6
ASSYRQAPYEQY
>TRBJ2-5|TRBV20-1
SARPGTSWSETQY
>TRBJ2-3|TRBV11-2
ASSPPGQETDTQY
>.|TRBV4-1
ASSQTTSGRGCEQY
>TRBJ1-5|TRBV7-9
ASSPHGEGQPRH
>TRBJ2-7|TRBV29-1
SPTPDRGLYEQY
>TRBJ2-3|TRBV20-1
SARVGEARDTQY
>TRBJ2-7|TRBV6-5
ASSYSPGGKFYEQY
>TRBJ1-2|TRBV6-2/TRBV6-3
ASSFTDRLRGYGYT
>TRBJ2-1|TRBV7-2
ANSRSGTSYNEQF
>TRBJ1-1|TRBV20-1
SARVTQGVEAF
>TRBJ1-1|TRBV3-1
ASSPFQGMNTEAF
>TRBJ2-7|TRBV2
ASRLRDGSSYEQY
>TRBJ1-2|TRBV6-1
ASSEAGNYGYT
>TRBJ2-3|TRBV20-1
SARGGLAGGRQY
>TRBJ2-7|TRBV29-1
SFGWTGSEQY
>TRBJ1-1|TRBV6-1
ARQGPGMGTEAF
>TRBJ2-5|TRBV18
ASSPHRQETQY
>TRBJ2-3|TRBV3-1
ASSRTSGASTDTRD
>TRBJ1-2|TRBV12-3/TRBV12-4
ASTSGPNYGYT
>TRBJ1-2|TRBV25-1
ASSDPGGTHYGYT
>TRBJ2-5|TRBV5-1
ASSFGGEETQY